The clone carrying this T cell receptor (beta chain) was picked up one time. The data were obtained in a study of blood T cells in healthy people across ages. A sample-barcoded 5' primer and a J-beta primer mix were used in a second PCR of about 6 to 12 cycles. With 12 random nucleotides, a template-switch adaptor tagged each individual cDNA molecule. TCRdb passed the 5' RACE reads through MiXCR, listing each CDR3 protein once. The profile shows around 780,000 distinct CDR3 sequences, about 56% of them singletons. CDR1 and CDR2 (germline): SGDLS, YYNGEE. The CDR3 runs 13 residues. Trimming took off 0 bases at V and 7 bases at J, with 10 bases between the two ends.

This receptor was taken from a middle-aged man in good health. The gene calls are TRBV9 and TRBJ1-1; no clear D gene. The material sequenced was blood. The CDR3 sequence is CASSVVGGHEAFF. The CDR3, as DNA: TGTGCCAGCAGCGTAGTTGGTGGCCATGAAGCTTTCTTT.